The source of this T cell receptor beta chain is a study of cytomegalovirus exposure and HLA in healthy donors. Primers included in the PCR were 60 Vbeta and 13 Jbeta primers. Sequencing used immunoSEQ multiplex PCR; TCRdb keeps in-frame clones, though not all of them. The sample has some 200,000 clones; about 90% are singletons. The germline V gene encodes CDR1 SGHRS and CDR2 YFSETQ. The V end was cut by 7 bases, the J end by 9 bases, with 11 bases between. The CDR3 covers 11 residues. The TCR sequence derives from a girl younger than two in good health and CMV-seronegative. Material: PBMCs. The chain joins TRBV5-1 to TRBJ2-1; D gene ambiguous. Here the CDR3 reads CASARVGEQFF. Here the CDR3 DNA reads TGCGCCAGCGCACGGGTTGGTGAGCAGTTCTTC.